The 12 T cell receptor beta chains presented below share a single source sample, sequenced in a study of CD8 T cells in Susac syndrome. It was with random hexamers that 0.5 to 1 ug RNA was reverse transcribed. TCRdb analysed the immunoSEQ multiplex PCR reads with MiXCR anew, one entry per CDR3 protein. The table has 150,000 to 200,000 distinct CDR3 sequences, around 94% seen once; the top ten hold roughly 0.099%. Sample: CD4+ T cells from PBMCs. The receptors derive from a human donor with multiple sclerosis.

V is TRBV6-6 and J is TRBJ2-5; D is uncertain. This CDR3 comprises 11 residues. CDR1 MNHNY and CDR2 SVGAGI come from the germline V gene (reference sequence). CDR3 in DNA: TGTGGGGTGTGGACCCAAGAGACCCAGTACTTC. Translation gives CGVWTQETQYF.

The chain joins TRBV11-2 to TRBJ1-2; D gene uncertain. Trimming pared 5 bases from V and 6 bases from J, leaving 19 bases between. This CDR3 is built from 15 residues. CDR1 and CDR2 (germline): SGHAT, FQNNGV. As DNA, the CDR3 is TGTGCCAGCAGCCCTAGTCCCTCTTTTCCCGATGGCTACACCTTC. This codes for CASSPSPSFPDGYTF.

V usage is TRBV6-1 and J usage is TRBJ2-2, with a weak D call TRBD2 (5 bases). This CDR3 is 13 amino acids long. The V end lost 4 bases, the J end lost 6 bases, and 9 bases lay between the germline ends. CDR1 is MNHNS, CDR2 SASEGT, per germline. The CDR3 is CASSATRAGELFF. CDR3 coding DNA: TGTGCCAGCAGTGCAACTAGGGCCGGGGAGCTGTTTTTT.

The chain combines TRBV5-4 with TRBJ2-5; TRBD1 is a possible D gene (7 bases). Germline assignment: CDR1 SGHNT and CDR2 YYREEE (reference sequence). This CDR3 spans 12 amino acids. Trimming shortened V by 10 bases and J by 1 base, and 11 bases separated the two germline ends. The CDR3 loop is CAGRTGQETQYF. CDR3 coding DNA: TGTGCCGGGAGGACAGGCCAAGAGACCCAGTACTTC.

The chain joins TRBV7-9 to TRBJ1-1; D not resolved. From germline, CDR1 is SEHNR and CDR2 FQNEAQ (reference sequence). V was pared by 3 bases and J by 5 bases, with 10 bases between. The CDR3 is 13 residues long. This chain's CDR3 is CASSFRRGTEAFF. CDR3 nucleotide sequence: TGTGCCAGCAGCTTTAGGAGAGGGACTGAAGCTTTCTTT.

For the CDR3, the DNA is TGTGCCTGGAGGAGTGCGGGAGGGATCTCACAGTACTTC. Protein sequence: CAWRSAGGISQYF. The J gene is TRBJ2-7, the V gene TRBV30, with TRBD2 matching over 9 bases. This CDR3 contains 13 residues. Germline V gives CDR1 GTSNPN, CDR2 SVGIG (reference sequence). With V trimmed by 3 bases and J by 10 bases, 10 bases remained unmatched.

The chain has TRBV6-5 and TRBJ2-2; D unclear. CDR3 length: 11 residues. Germline-derived CDR1 and CDR2 are MNHEY and SVGAGI. Trimming took 6 bases from V and 4 from J, leaving 3 bases between them. The CDR3 DNA sequence: TGTGCCAGCAGCACCACCGGGGAGCTGTTTTTT. Amino acids: CASSTTGELFF.

The chain links TRBV19 to TRBJ1-5; 7 bases map to TRBD1. This CDR3 spans 15 amino acids. The V segment lost 7 bases and the J segment 2 bases; nucleotides outside the gene matches: 8. Germline assignment: CDR1 LNHDA and CDR2 SQIVND (reference sequence). The CDR3 loop reads CASKETGTGNQPQHF. The CDR3 region has the DNA TGTGCCAGTAAAGAGACAGGGACGGGCAATCAGCCCCAGCATTTT.

The genes are TRBV3-1 and TRBJ1-5, with D maybe TRBD1 (5 bases). The CDR3 spans 14 residues. V was trimmed by 1 base and J by 3 bases, leaving 7 bases between them. Germline V gene data show CDR1 as LGHDT and CDR2 as YNNKEL (reference sequence). CDR3 DNA sequence: TGTGCCAGCAGCCAAGCAGGGTCCAATCAGCCCCAGCATTTT. Amino acid sequence: CASSQAGSNQPQHF.

CDR3 sequence reads: CASSRPERDTQYF. The CDR3 DNA follows: TGTGCCAGCAGTCGCCCCGAGCGAGATACGCAGTATTTT. The rearrangement joins TRBV6-6 to TRBJ2-3; D gene uncertain. The CDR3 is 13 residues long. CDR1 and CDR2 (germline): MNHNY, SVGAGI (reference sequence). V lost 5 bases and J lost 5, with 11 bases in between.

This chain connects TRBV4-1 to TRBJ2-7; the match to TRBD2 covers 7 bases. Germline loops: CDR1 MGHRA, CDR2 YSYEKL. The CDR3 runs to 15 residues. J was trimmed by 6 bases and V by 6 bases; bases with no gene match: 14. CDR3 amino acids: CASRPGLLVVREQYF. The DNA of the CDR3 is TGCGCCAGCAGACCGGGACTATTGGTTGTTCGCGAGCAGTACTTC.

V is TRBV5-4 and J is TRBJ1-1; D unresolved. Deletions cut 1 base from V and 0 bases from J, with 7 bases between. The CDR3 consists of 14 residues. Germline V gene data show CDR1 as SGHNT and CDR2 as YYREEE (reference sequence). CDR3 sequence (DNA): TGTGCCAGCAGCTTGCCCGGGATGAACACTGAAGCTTTCTTT. Protein sequence: CASSLPGMNTEAFF.